These T cell receptor beta chains were read from a single sample in a study of CD8 T cells in ankylosing spondylitis. A single record per CDR3 protein comes from TCRdb applying MiXCR to the 5' RACE reads. The sample lists 750,000 to 850,000 distinct CDR3 sequences, about an eighth occurring once. The sequencing input was blood, either unsorted or a sorted T cell fraction (not recorded which). Receptors were obtained from a male donor with ankylosing spondylitis. The CDR3 runs from the conserved cysteine through the conserved F or W. Each record gives: J gene, V gene, CDR3 protein.

TRBJ2-1	TRBV29-1	CSVSDGGGYNEQFF
TRBJ2-7	TRBV6-2/TRBV6-3	CASRDRVYEQYF
TRBJ1-5	TRBV29-1	CSVEPGPDQPQHF
TRBJ1-2	TRBV12-3/TRBV12-4	CASSLKASAYYGYTF
TRBJ2-1	TRBV10-3	CAISVDSGRVNEQFF
TRBJ2-2	TRBV11-2	CASSLLTVEGWMFF
TRBJ2-5	TRBV7-2	CASSLAASWGETQYF
TRBJ2-1	TRBV12-3/TRBV12-4	CASSFGDDRDEQFF
TRBJ1-5	TRBV5-1	CASSLGLGPGAQHF
TRBJ2-2	TRBV12-3/TRBV12-4	CANSGPGDTGELFF
TRBJ1-5	TRBV12-3/TRBV12-4	CASSPQGASNQPQHF
TRBJ1-5	TRBV20-1	CSASYLGRFLNQPQHF
TRBJ2-5	TRBV20-1	CSAKRGPGFQYF
TRBJ1-5	TRBV6-2/TRBV6-3	CASRLSRGPQHF
TRBJ1-6	TRBV6-2/TRBV6-3	CASSYEPEGGNSPLHF
TRBJ1-4	TRBV20-1	CSASKGDEKLFF
TRBJ2-5	TRBV7-6	CASSFRPWSAQETQYF
TRBJ2-3	TRBV7-2	CASSLFRSSTDTQYF
TRBJ1-1	TRBV12-3/TRBV12-4	CASTMWGGEVNTEAFF
TRBJ2-6	TRBV3-1	CASSQLGSWGSGANVLTF
TRBJ2-3	TRBV28	CASSTGVASTDTQYF
TRBJ2-7	TRBV20-1	CSARPGPRGEQYF
TRBJ1-5	TRBV4-2	CASSQVYPGTGVGQPQHF
TRBJ2-1	TRBV19	CASKITGLVADEQFF
TRBJ2-2	TRBV13	CASSMRITGKDRGRSYRTGELFF
TRBJ2-3	TRBV7-2	CASSLDQYTDTQYF
TRBJ2-5	TRBV7-2	CASSLWPDYIETQYF
TRBJ2-7	TRBV7-2	CASSTGPTSYEQYF
TRBJ1-4	TRBV28	CASSSGQASEKLFF
TRBJ2-6	TRBV6-2/TRBV6-3	CASSRPGANVLTF
TRBJ2-7	TRBV7-2	CASSLSQRGEQYF
TRBJ2-2	TRBV2	CASSQSGTSGIGELFF
TRBJ1-2	TRBV6-5	CASSYRVGMGQQNYGYTF
TRBJ2-1	TRBV7-9	CASSAPTGYNEQFF
TRBJ1-1	TRBV20-1	CSARDWIRGGTEAFF
TRBJ2-7	TRBV12-3/TRBV12-4	CASSQDRRDEQYF
TRBJ2-2	TRBV27	CASTAEGGRVDTTGELFF
TRBJ2-7	TRBV6-2/TRBV6-3	CASSYVAPSSYEQYF
TRBJ1-1	TRBV10-3	CATNRVNTEAFF
TRBJ1-4	TRBV5-1	CASSTGPPEKLFF
TRBJ1-4	TRBV7-9	CASSYSPGQGVEKLFF